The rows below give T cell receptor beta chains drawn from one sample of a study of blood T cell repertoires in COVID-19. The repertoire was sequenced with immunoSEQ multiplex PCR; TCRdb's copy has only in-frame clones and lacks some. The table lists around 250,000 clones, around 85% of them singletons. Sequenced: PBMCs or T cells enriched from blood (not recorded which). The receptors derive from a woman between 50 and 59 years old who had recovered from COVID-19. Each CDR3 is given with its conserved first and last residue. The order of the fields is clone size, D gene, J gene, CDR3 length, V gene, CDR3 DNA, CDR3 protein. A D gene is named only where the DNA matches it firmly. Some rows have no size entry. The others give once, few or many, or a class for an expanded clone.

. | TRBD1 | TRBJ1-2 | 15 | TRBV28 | TGTGCCAGCAGTCGACAGGGGGCTCGGGGCTATGGCTACACCTTC | CASSRQGARGYGYTF
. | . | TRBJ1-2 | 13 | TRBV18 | TGTGCCAGCTCACCATCCGGGGTAGGTGGCTACACCTTC | CASSPSGVGGYTF
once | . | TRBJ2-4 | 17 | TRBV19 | TGTGCCAGTAGTATAGATCTGCCCAGGGGAGCCAAAAACATTCAGTACTTC | CASSIDLPRGAKNIQYF
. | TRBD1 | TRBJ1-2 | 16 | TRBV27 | TGTGCCAGCACCACTAAGGGGGACAGGCTGTTCGAGGGCTACACCTTC | CASTTKGDRLFEGYTF
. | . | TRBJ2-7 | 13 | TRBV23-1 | TGCGCCAGCTGCACAGACAGCACCTACGAGCAGTACTTC | CASCTDSTYEQYF
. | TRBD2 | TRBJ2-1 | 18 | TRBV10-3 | TGTGCCACCCTAGGACTAGCGGGAGTTGCCCTCTCCTACAATGAGCAGTTCTTC | CATLGLAGVALSYNEQFF
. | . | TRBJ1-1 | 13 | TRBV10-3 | TGTGCCATCAGTGACCAAGCGGGCACTGAAGCTTTCTTT | CAISDQAGTEAFF
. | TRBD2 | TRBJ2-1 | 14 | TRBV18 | TGTGCCAGCTCACCACCCAGGACTAGCGTCGAGCAGTTCTTC | CASSPPRTSVEQFF
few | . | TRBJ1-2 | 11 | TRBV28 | TGTGCCAGCAGTTCCTCCGATGGCTACACCTTC | CASSSSDGYTF
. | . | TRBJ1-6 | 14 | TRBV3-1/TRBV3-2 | TGTGCCAGCAGCCCCAGGGAGGGTAATTCACCCCTCCACTTT | CASSPREGNSPLHF
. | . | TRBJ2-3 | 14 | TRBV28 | TGTGCCAGCAGACGGAACCGTGGGGGGGATACGCAGTATTTT | CASRRNRGGDTQYF
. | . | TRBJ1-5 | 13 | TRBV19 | TGTGCCAGTAGCCCCGTAACCCTAGGGCCCCAGCATTTT | CASSPVTLGPQHF
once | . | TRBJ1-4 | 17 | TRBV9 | TGTGCCAGCAGCGTAGGGGGCAGGGAGGGATTCAGCGAAAAACTGTTTTTT | CASSVGGREGFSEKLFF
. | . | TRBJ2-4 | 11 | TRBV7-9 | TGTGCCAGCAGCTTAGACAGCATTCAGTACTTC | CASSLDSIQYF
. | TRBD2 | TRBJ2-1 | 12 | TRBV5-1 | TGCGCCAGCAGCTGGGACTACCAAGAGCAGTTCTTC | CASSWDYQEQFF
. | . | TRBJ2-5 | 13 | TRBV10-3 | TGTGCCATTGCACAGGCGGCGGAGGAGACCCAGTACTTC | CAIAQAAEETQYF
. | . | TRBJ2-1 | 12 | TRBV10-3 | TGTGCCATCAGTGACTACGACAGGGAGCAGTTCTTC | CAISDYDREQFF
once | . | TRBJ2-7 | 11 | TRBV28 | TGTGCCAGCAGGCAGAGGACTGAGCAGTACTTC | CASRQRTEQYF
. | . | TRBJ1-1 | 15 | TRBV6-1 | TGTGCCAGCAGTGAAGATGGGGGGTCCCACACTGAAGCTTTCTTT | CASSEDGGSHTEAFF
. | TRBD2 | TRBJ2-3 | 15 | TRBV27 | TGTGCCAGCAGTTTGTCTAGCGGGAGTTCAGATACGCAGTATTTT | CASSLSSGSSDTQYF
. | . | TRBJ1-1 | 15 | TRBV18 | TGTGCCAGCTCACAGTCAGGCGCCATGAACACTGAAGCTTTCTTT | CASSQSGAMNTEAFF
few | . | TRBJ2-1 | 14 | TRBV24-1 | TGTGCCACCAGTGATAGCGCACAATACAATGAGCAGTTCTTC | CATSDSAQYNEQFF
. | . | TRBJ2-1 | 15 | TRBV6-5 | TGTGCCAGCACCTATAGGGGCCTCTCCTACAATGAGCAGTTCTTC | CASTYRGLSYNEQFF
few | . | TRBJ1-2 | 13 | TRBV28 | TGTGCCAGCGTCCCAAATGCGGCTTATGGCTACACCTTC | CASVPNAAYGYTF
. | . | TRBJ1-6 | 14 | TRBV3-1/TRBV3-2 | TGTGCCAGCAGCCAAGATCGACACAATTCACCCCTCCACTTT | CASSQDRHNSPLHF
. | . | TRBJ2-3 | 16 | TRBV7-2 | TGTGCCAGCAGCTTAGTTGCAGCGGGTCCCACAGATACGCAGTATTTT | CASSLVAAGPTDTQYF
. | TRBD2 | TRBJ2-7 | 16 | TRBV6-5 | TGTGCCAGCAGTTACCACCCGGGACTAGACTCCTACGAGCAGTACTTC | CASSYHPGLDSYEQYF
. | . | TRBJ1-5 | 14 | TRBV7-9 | TGTGCCAGCAGCGGGCCCTCCTGGGATCAGCCCCAGCATTTT | CASSGPSWDQPQHF
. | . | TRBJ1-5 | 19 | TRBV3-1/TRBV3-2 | TGTGCCAGCAGCCCACGTGTCTCCGGGACACTTAGTAGCAATCAGCCCCAGCATTTT | CASSPRVSGTLSSNQPQHF
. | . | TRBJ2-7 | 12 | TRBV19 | TGTGCCAGTAGTATGGAAGGGGACGAGCAGTACTTC | CASSMEGDEQYF
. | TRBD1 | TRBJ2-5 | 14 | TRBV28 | TGTGCCACCAGACCGGGACAGGGGATAGAGACCCAGTACTTC | CATRPGQGIETQYF
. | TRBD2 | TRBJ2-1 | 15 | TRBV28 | TGTGCCAGCATCACCACTGGCGGGAGGTGGGATGAGCAGTTCTTC | CASITTGGRWDEQFF
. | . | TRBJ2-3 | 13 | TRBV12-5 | TGTGCTAGTGGTTTGTCGCTAGCTGATACGCAGTATTTT | CASGLSLADTQYF
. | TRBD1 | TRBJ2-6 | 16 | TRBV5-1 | TGCGCCAGCAGCTTGGAGGGGGCGCAAGGGGCCAACGTCCTGACTTTC | CASSLEGAQGANVLTF
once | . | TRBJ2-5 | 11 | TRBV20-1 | TGCAGTGCTAGAGGCCGGGAGACCCAGTACTTC | CSARGRETQYF
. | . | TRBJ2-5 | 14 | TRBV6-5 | TGTGCCAGCAGTTACGGTGTACAGACGGAGACCCAGTACTTC | CASSYGVQTETQYF
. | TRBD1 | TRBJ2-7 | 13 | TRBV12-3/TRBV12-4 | TGTGCCAGCAGAGGTTCAGGGGGTTACGAGCAGTACTTC | CASRGSGGYEQYF
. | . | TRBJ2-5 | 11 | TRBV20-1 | TGCAGTGCGGCGGGACTAGAGACCCAGTACTTC | CSAAGLETQYF
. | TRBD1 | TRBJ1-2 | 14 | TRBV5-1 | TGCGCCAGCAGCCGTGGACAGGGGGCGTGGGGCTACACCTTC | CASSRGQGAWGYTF
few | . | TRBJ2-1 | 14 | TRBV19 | TGTGCCAGTAGTATATGGAGCTCCTACAATGAGCAGTTCTTC | CASSIWSSYNEQFF
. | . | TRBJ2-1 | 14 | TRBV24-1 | TGTGCCACCCACAGGGAGTACCCTATGAATGAGCAGTTCTTC | CATHREYPMNEQFF
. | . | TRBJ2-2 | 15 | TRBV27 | TGTGCCAGCACCCTATGGGAGCCATCCACCGGGGAGCTGTTTTTT | CASTLWEPSTGELFF
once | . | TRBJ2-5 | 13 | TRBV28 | TGTGCCAGCAGTCTCCGCGGCCAAGAGACCCAGTACTTC | CASSLRGQETQYF
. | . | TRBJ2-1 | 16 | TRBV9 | TGTGCCAGCAGCTTAACATGGACATCCTCCTACAATGAGCAGTTCTTC | CASSLTWTSSYNEQFF
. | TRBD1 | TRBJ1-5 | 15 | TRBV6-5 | TGTGCCAGCAGACCTCGGACAGGGAACAATCAGCCCCAGCATTTT | CASRPRTGNNQPQHF
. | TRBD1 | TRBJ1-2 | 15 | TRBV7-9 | TGTGCCAGCAGCTCTGAACAGGGGGCTGGCTATGGCTACACCTTC | CASSSEQGAGYGYTF